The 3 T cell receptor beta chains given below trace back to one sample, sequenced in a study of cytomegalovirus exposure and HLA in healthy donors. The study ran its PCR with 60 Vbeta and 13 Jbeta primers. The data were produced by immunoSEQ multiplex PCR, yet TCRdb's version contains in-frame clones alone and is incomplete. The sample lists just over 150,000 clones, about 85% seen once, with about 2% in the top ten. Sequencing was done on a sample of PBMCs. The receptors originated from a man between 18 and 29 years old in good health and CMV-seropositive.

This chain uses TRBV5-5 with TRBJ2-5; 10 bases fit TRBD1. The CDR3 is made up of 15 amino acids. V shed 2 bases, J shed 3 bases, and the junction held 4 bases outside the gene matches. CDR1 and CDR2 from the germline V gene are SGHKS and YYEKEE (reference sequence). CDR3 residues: CASSFSTGGKETQYF. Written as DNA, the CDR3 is TGTGCCAGCAGCTTCTCGACAGGGGGCAAAGAGACCCAGTACTTC.

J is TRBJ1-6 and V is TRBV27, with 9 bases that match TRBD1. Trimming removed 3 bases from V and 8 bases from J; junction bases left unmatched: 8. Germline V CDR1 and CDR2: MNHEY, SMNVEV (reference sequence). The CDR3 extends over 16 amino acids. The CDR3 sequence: CASSFAGTGRDSPLHF. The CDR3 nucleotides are TGTGCCAGCAGTTTTGCCGGGACAGGGAGGGATTCACCCCTCCACTTT.

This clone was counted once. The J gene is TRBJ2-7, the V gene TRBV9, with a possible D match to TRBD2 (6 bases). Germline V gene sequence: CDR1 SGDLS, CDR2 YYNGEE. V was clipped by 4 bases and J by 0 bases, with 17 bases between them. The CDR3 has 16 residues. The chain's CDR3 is CASSPRGGTPSYEQYF. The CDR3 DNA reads TGTGCCAGCAGCCCCCGAGGTGGGACTCCCTCCTACGAGCAGTACTTC.